This TCR beta chain was sequenced for a study of human T cells and chemical hapten exposure. Trimming left V 6 bases short and J 4 bases short, with 13 bases between. This CDR3 has 14 residues. CDR1 is MDHEN and CDR2 is SYDVKM in the germline V gene. Only a few counts were recorded for this clonotype. What the library attached to individual cDNA molecules were unique molecular identifiers. In the study's own analysis: Sequenced samples showed a median of around 96,000 TCRs each, with counts running from roughly 23,000 to 700,000. TCRdb re-analysed the 5' RACE reads in MiXCR, keeping a single row per CDR3 protein. It is TCRdb's table, rather than the study itself, that gives the V and J calls and clone size. The table includes 110,000 or so distinct CDR3 sequences, 19% detected once. It was unfractionated whole blood from which total RNA was extracted.

The clonotype was recovered from a human donor in good health. The chain joins TRBV28 to TRBJ1-5; D is possibly TRBD1 (5 bases). In DNA form, the CDR3 reads TGTGCCAGCAGCAGCAGGGTAGCTAATCAGCCCCAGCATTTT. Amino acids: CASSSRVANQPQHF.